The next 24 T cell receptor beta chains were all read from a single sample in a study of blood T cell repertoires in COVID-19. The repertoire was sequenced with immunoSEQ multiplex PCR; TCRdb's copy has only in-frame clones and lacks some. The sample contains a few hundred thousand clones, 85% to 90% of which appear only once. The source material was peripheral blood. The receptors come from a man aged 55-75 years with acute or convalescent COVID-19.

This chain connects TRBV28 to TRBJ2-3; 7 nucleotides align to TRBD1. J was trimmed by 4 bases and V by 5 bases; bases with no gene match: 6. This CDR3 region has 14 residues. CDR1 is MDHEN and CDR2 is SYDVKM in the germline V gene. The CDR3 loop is CASSTQGLADTQYF. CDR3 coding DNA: TGTGCCAGCAGTACACAGGGGTTAGCAGATACGCAGTATTTT.

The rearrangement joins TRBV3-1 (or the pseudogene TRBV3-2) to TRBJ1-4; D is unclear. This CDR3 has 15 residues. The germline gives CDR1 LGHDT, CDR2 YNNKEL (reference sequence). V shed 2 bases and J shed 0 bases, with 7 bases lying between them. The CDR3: CASSQRLSTNEKLFF. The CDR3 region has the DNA TGTGCCAGCAGCCAACGACTCTCAACTAATGAAAAACTGTTTTTT.

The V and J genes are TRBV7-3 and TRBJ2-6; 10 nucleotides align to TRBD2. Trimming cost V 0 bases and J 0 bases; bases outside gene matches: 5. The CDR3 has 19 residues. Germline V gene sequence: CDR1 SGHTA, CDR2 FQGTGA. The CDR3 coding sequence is TGTGCCAGCAGCTTAACGGTTAGCGGGAGGCACTCTGGGGCCAACGTCCTGACTTTC. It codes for CASSLTVSGRHSGANVLTF.

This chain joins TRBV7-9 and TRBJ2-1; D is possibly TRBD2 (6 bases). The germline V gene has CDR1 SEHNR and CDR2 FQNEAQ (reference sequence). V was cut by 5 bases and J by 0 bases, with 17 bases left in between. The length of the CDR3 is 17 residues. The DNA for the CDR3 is TGTGCCAGCAGCCCAGGGACTTATCAGAGCTCCTACAATGAGCAGTTCTTC. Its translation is CASSPGTYQSSYNEQFF.

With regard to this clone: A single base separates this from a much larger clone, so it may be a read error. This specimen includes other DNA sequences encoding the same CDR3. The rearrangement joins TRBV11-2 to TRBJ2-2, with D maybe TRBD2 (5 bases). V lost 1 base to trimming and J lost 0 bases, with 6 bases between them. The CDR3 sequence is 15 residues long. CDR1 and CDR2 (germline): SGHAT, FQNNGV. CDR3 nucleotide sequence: TGTGCCAGCAGCTTAGGGGGAGCGAACACCGGGGAGCTGTTTTTT. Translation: CASSLGGANTGELFF.

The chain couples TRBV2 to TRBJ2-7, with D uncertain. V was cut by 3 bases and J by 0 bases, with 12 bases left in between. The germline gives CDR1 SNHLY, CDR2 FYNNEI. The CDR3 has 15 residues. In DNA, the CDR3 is TGTGCCAGCAGTGATGGCAGATCAACCTCCTACGAGCAGTACTTC. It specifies CASSDGRSTSYEQYF.

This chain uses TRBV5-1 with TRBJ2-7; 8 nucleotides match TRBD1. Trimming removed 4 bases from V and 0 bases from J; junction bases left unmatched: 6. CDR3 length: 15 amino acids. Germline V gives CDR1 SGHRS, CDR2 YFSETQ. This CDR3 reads CASSPTGGSSYEQYF. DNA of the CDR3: TGCGCCAGCAGCCCTACAGGGGGTAGCTCCTACGAGCAGTACTTC. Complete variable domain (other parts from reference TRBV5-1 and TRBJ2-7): KAGVTQTPRYLIKTRGQQVTLSCSPISGHRSVSWYQQTPGQGLQFLFEYFSETQRNKGNFPGRFSGRQFSNSRSEMNVSTLELGDSALYLCASSPTGGSSYEQYFGPGTRLTVT.

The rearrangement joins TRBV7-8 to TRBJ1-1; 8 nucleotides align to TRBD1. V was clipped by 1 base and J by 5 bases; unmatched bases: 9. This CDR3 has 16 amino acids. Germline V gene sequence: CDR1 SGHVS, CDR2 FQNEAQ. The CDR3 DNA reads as TGTGCCAGCAGCTTAGTCCGGACAGGGCGGTGGACTGAAGCTTTCTTT. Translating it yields CASSLVRTGRWTEAFF.

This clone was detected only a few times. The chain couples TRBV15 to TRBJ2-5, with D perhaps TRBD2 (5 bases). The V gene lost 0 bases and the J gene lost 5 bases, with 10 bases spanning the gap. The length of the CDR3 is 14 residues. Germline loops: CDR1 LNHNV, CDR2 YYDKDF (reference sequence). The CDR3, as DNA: TGTGCCACCAGCAGAGATCGGGGTGTGGAGACCCAGTACTTC. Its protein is CATSRDRGVETQYF.

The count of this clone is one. DNA for the CDR3: TGTGCCAGCAGCGGGTCTTCGGTCTCCTACGAGCAGTACTTC. Protein: CASSGSSVSYEQYF. The chain combines TRBV9 with TRBJ2-7; D ambiguous. Trimming pared 3 bases from V and 0 bases from J, leaving 10 bases between. Germline CDR1 reads SGDLS; CDR2 reads YYNGEE. The CDR3 runs to 14 residues.

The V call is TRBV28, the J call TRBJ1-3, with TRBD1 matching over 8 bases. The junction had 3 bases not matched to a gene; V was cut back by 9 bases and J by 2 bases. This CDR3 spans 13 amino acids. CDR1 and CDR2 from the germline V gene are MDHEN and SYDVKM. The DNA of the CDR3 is TGTGCCAGTTACAGGGGGGCTGGAAACACCATATATTTT. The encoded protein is CASYRGAGNTIYF.

CDR3 nucleotides: TGTGCCAGCAGCTTAGCAGCAGGGTGGACCCACGAGCAGTACTTC. Protein: CASSLAAGWTHEQYF. The chain has TRBV7-6 and TRBJ2-7; D possibly corresponds to TRBD1 (5 bases). Germline CDR1 is SGHVS and CDR2 is FNYEAQ. V was shortened by 0 bases and J by 5 bases, with 14 bases between the two germline ends. This CDR3 is 15 amino acids long.

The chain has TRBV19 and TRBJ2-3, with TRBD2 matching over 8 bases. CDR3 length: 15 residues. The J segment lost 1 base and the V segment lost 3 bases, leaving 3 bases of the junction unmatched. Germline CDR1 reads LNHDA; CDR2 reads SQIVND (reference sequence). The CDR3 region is CASSISGIGTDTQYF. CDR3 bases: TGTGCCAGTAGTATTAGCGGGATAGGCACAGATACGCAGTATTTT.

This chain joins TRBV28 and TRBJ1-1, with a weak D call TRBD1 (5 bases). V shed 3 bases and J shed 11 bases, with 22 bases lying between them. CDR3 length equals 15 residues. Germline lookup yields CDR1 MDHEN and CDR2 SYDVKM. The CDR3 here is CASSLLPGVSGVAFF. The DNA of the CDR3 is TGTGCCAGCAGTTTGCTCCCGGGGGTTTCGGGGGTGGCTTTCTTT.

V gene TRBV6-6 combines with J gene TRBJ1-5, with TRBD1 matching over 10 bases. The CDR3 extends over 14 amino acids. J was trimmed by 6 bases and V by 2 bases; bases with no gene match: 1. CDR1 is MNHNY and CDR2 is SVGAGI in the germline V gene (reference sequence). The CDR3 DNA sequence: TGTGCCAGCAGTTACGGGGACAGGGGTCAGCCCCAGCATTTT. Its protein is CASSYGDRGQPQHF.

Here the CDR3 reads CASSNSPNYLTNTGELFF. CDR3 in DNA: TGTGCCAGCAGCAACAGTCCGAATTACCTGACGAACACCGGGGAGCTGTTTTTT. This sequence joins TRBV7-8 and TRBJ2-2; D unresolved. The CDR3 loop spans 18 amino acids. Germline lookup yields CDR1 SGHVS and CDR2 FQNEAQ. Trimming took 5 bases from V and 0 from J, leaving 19 bases between them.

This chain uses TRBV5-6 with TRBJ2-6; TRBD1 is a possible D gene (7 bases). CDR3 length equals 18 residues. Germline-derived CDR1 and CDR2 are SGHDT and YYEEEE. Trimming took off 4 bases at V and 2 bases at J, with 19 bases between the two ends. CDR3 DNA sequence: TGTGCCAGCAGCCAAAGCGGCAGGGGGGCCACTGGGGCCAACGTCCTGACTTTC. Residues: CASSQSGRGATGANVLTF.

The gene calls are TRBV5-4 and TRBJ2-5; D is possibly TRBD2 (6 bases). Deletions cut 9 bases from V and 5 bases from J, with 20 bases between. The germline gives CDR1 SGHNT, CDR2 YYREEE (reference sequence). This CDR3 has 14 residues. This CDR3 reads CATMGPREGETQYF. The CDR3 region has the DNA TGTGCCACCATGGGGCCGCGGGAAGGTGAGACCCAGTACTTC.

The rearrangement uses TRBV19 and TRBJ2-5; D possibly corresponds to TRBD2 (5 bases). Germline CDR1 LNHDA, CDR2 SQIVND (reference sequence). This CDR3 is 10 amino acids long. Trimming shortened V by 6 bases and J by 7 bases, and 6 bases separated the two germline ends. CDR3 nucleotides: TGTGCCAGTAGGGCGGGGACCCAGTACTTC. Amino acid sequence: CASRAGTQYF.

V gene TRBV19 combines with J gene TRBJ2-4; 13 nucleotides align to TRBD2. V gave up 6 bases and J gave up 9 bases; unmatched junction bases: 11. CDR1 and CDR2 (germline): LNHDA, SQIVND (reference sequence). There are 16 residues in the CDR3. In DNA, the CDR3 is TGTGCCAGTAGCCCGGGGACTAGCGGGACGAGTGTCATTCAGTACTTC. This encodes CASSPGTSGTSVIQYF.

DNA for the CDR3: TGTGCCATCAGTGAGCGGGCTAGCGGGCCCACAGATACGCAGTATTTT. This codes for CAISERASGPTDTQYF. This chain connects TRBV10-3 to TRBJ2-3; 8 bases agree with TRBD2. The CDR3 spans 16 residues. Germline V gene lookup returns CDR1 ENHRY and CDR2 SYGVKD. Losses at the gene ends were 2 bases for V and 2 bases for J; bases not matched to a gene: 6.

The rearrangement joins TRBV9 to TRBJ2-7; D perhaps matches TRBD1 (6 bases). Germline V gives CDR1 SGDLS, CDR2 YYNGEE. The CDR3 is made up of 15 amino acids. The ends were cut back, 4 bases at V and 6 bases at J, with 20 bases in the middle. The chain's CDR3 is CASSFDGTPGSEQYF. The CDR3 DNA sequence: TGTGCCAGCAGCTTTGACGGGACACCAGGAAGCGAGCAGTACTTC.

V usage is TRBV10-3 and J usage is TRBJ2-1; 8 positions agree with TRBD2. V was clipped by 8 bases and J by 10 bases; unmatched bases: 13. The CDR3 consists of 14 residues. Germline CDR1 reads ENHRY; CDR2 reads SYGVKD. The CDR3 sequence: CAIQPSGSGKEQFF. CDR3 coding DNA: TGTGCCATCCAACCCTCGGGTAGCGGGAAAGAGCAGTTCTTC.

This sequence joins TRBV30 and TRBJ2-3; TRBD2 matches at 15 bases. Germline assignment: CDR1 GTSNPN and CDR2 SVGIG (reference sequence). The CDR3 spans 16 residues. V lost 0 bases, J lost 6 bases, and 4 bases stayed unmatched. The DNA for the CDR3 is TGTGCCTGGAGTGTCGGACTAGCGGGAGGGGGCGATACGCAGTATTTT. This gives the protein CAWSVGLAGGGDTQYF.